This TCR beta chain was identified in a study of T cells after yellow fever vaccination. Regarding the study as a whole: The secondary response was weaker, and its peak arrived faster, on day 5 versus 15.

This clonotype showed up many times. The antigen is undetermined. The germline V gene has CDR1 SGHKS and CDR2 YYEKEE (reference sequence). The CDR3 has 15 residues. With 0 bases removed from V and 3 bases from J, the gap between germline ends came to 13 bases. As TCR cDNA was made by 5'RACE template switching, a universal primer site and UMIs were added. One entry per CDR3 protein results from TCRdb running MiXCR on the 5' RACE reads. The table lists around 250,000 distinct CDR3 sequences, about 7.1% of them singletons, with approximately 0.84% in the top ten. The clonotype comes from a man aged 30 to 45 who received the YFV17D yellow fever vaccine. The sample in question was CD4+ T cells sorted from PBMCs, obtained 15 days after the yellow fever booster vaccination. The rearrangement joins TRBV5-5 to TRBJ2-7, with a weak D call TRBD1 (5 bases). The CDR3 reads CASSLGARVIYEQYF. CDR3 nucleotide sequence: TGTGCCAGCAGCTTGGGCGCCAGGGTAATCTACGAGCAGTACTTC. Drawing the rest from reference TRBV5-5 and TRBJ2-7, the complete variable domain is DAGVTQSPTHLIKTRGQQVTLRCSPISGHKSVSWYQQVLGQGPQFIFQYYEKEERGRGNFPDRFSARQFPNYSSELNVNALLLGDSALYLCASSLGARVIYEQYFGPGTRLTVT.